Below are 30 T cell receptor beta chains sequenced from a single sample in a study of shared clonotypes between healthy human individuals. The repertoire was sequenced with immunoSEQ multiplex PCR; TCRdb's copy has only in-frame clones and lacks some. The sample has about 960,000 clones, approximately 80% seen once. Specimen: memory CD4+ T cells sorted from blood. Documented subset: CD45RA-negative fraction. These receptors were collected from a man younger than 35 in good health.

The chain carries TRBV4-1 and TRBJ2-3; tentatively, D is TRBD1 or TRBD2 (6 bases each). The CDR3 length is 15 residues. V was shortened by 1 base and J by 5 bases, with 13 bases between the two germline ends. From germline, CDR1 is MGHRA and CDR2 YSYEKL. The CDR3 here is CASSQAFRGGDTQYF. The CDR3, as DNA: TGCGCCAGCAGCCAAGCTTTCAGGGGAGGAGATACGCAGTATTTT.

This clone was found a few times. In DNA form, the CDR3 reads TGTGCCAGCAGCTTTGGGGGGGTAGGAGGAAACACCATATATTTT. This codes for CASSFGGVGGNTIYF. The chain joins TRBV7-2 to TRBJ1-3; D is possibly TRBD1 (5 bases). Germline assignment: CDR1 SGHTA and CDR2 FQGNSA. There are 15 residues in the CDR3. With 3 bases removed from V and 4 bases from J, the gap between germline ends came to 13 bases.

To note about this clone: Within the sample, other DNA sequences also encode this same CDR3. The rearrangement joins TRBV7-9 to TRBJ2-3; D unresolved. In germline, CDR1 is SEHNR, CDR2 FQNEAQ (reference sequence). The CDR3 is made up of 14 amino acids. Trimming shortened V by 2 bases and J by 0 bases, and 6 bases separated the two germline ends. DNA of the CDR3: TGTGCCAGCAGCTTAACCTCCAGCACAGATACGCAGTATTTT. As protein: CASSLTSSTDTQYF.

This clone was recorded a few times. The rearrangement links TRBV28 to TRBJ1-2; D is uncertain. From germline, CDR1 is MDHEN and CDR2 SYDVKM. This CDR3 is built from 12 residues. Trimming cost V 5 bases and J 5 bases, with 9 bases left between them. CDR3 bases: TGTGCCAGCAGTGAGGGTTGGTATGGCTACACCTTC. Its protein product is CASSEGWYGYTF.

V and J are TRBV5-4 and TRBJ1-2, with D tentatively TRBD1 (5 bases). The V and J ends lost 4 bases and 2 bases respectively, with 12 bases between them. Germline loops: CDR1 SGHNT, CDR2 YYREEE (reference sequence). The CDR3 has 14 residues. As DNA, the CDR3 is TGTGCCAGCAGCCAGGACACCTCGAACTATGGCTACACCTTC. Encoded protein: CASSQDTSNYGYTF.

The rearrangement links TRBV5-4 to TRBJ2-1; 10 bases map to TRBD2. The length of the CDR3 is 14 residues. Germline values: CDR1 SGHNT, CDR2 YYREEE (reference sequence). V shed 5 bases, J shed 5 bases, and the junction held 4 bases outside the gene matches. CDR3 protein: CASRSGTSDNEQFF. The CDR3 bases are TGTGCCAGCAGGTCCGGGACTAGCGACAATGAGCAGTTCTTC.

This sequence joins TRBV5-1 and TRBJ1-1; D possibly corresponds to TRBD1 (6 bases). This CDR3 spans 14 amino acids. The germline V gene has CDR1 SGHRS and CDR2 YFSETQ. The V end lost 7 bases, the J end lost 6 bases, and 19 bases lay between the germline ends. CDR3 bases: TGCGCCAGCGGGGTTGACAGGCCGATATCTGAAGCTTTCTTT. It yields the protein CASGVDRPISEAFF.

This chain joins TRBV7-2 and TRBJ2-1; tentatively, D is TRBD1 (5 bases). Germline values: CDR1 SGHTA, CDR2 FQGNSA. The CDR3 contains 14 residues. Trimming removed 11 bases from V and 12 bases from J, with 26 bases in between. CDR3 DNA sequence: TGTGCCCTATCTCGAGACAGCGTTACAATGACGCAGTTCTTC. Protein: CALSRDSVTMTQFF.

This clone was picked up one time. The chain couples TRBV5-4 to TRBJ2-1, with 9 bases matching TRBD1. CDR3 length: 14 residues. Germline V gives CDR1 SGHNT, CDR2 YYREEE (reference sequence). Trimming took 4 bases from V and 6 from J; bases not matched to a gene: 5. CDR3 nucleotides: TGTGCCAGCAGCCCAAGGACAGGGGTCAATGAGCAGTTCTTC. Protein: CASSPRTGVNEQFF.

This chain uses TRBV30 with TRBJ2-5; no clear D gene. The CDR3 runs to 10 residues. V shed 2 bases and J shed 4 bases, with 2 bases lying between them. Germline V gives CDR1 GTSNPN, CDR2 SVGIG (reference sequence). The CDR3: CAWSTETQYF. For the CDR3, the DNA is TGTGCCTGGAGTACAGAGACCCAGTACTTC.

V usage is TRBV28 and J usage is TRBJ2-2, with D possibly TRBD1 on 5 matching bases. This CDR3 contains 16 residues. Deletions cut 7 bases from V and 6 bases from J, with 21 bases between. From germline, CDR1 is MDHEN and CDR2 SYDVKM. This CDR3 is CASIAQDGIGPGELFF. CDR3 nucleotide sequence: TGTGCCAGCATCGCACAGGACGGAATCGGACCCGGGGAGCTGTTTTTT.

J is TRBJ2-2 and V is TRBV2; D is perhaps TRBD1 (5 bases). This CDR3 contains 15 residues. CDR1 is SNHLY and CDR2 is FYNNEI in the germline V gene. V dropped 2 bases and J dropped 8 bases, with 15 bases sitting between them. The CDR3 bases are TGTGCCAGCAGTGAATGGCAGGGTTCGACTGGGGAGCTGTTTTTT. Encoded protein: CASSEWQGSTGELFF.

This chain joins TRBV10-3 and TRBJ2-2; D is unclear. Trimming removed 2 bases at V and 7 bases at J, with 14 bases between. Per germline, CDR1 ENHRY and CDR2 SYGVKD. CDR3 length: 15 residues. This CDR3 reads CAISELALDVGELFF. CDR3 DNA: TGTGCCATCAGTGAGCTCGCGCTAGACGTCGGGGAGCTGTTTTTT.

This rearrangement joins TRBV4-2 to TRBJ2-5; 13 bases are shared with TRBD2. Unmatched junction bases numbered 9, after V lost 0 bases and J lost 2 bases. The CDR3 has 19 amino acids. Per germline, CDR1 LGHNA and CDR2 YNFKEQ. The CDR3 loop is CASSQDRTSGGSTQETQYF. CDR3 DNA sequence: TGTGCCAGCAGCCAAGATAGGACTAGCGGGGGCTCAACTCAAGAGACCCAGTACTTC.

Details on this clone: This could be a read error, since a much larger clone is one nucleotide away. This CDR3 is also generated by other DNA sequences in the sample. V gene TRBV7-9 combines with J gene TRBJ2-3; D is undetermined. The CDR3 runs 11 residues. V dropped 3 bases and J dropped 4 bases, with 2 bases sitting between them. Germline V gene lookup returns CDR1 SEHNR and CDR2 FQNEAQ (reference sequence). CDR3 sequence (DNA): TGTGCCAGCAGCTTGGCAGATACGCAGTATTTT. It yields the protein CASSLADTQYF.

On this clone: The junction departs from the called germline gene at one end, perhaps through a read error. This sequence joins TRBV11-2 and TRBJ2-5; no reliable D call. The CDR3 totals 12 residues. In germline, CDR1 is SGHAT, CDR2 FQNNGV. The CDR3: CASSSNQETQYF. CDR3 bases: TGTGCCAGCAGCTCTAACCAGGAGACCCAGTACTTC.

The J gene is TRBJ1-2, the V gene TRBV28; D is unresolved. V was cut by 3 bases and J by 2 bases, with 10 bases left in between. The CDR3 length is 14 residues. Germline CDR1 reads MDHEN; CDR2 reads SYDVKM. The CDR3 region is CASSLNLGNYGYTF. The CDR3 DNA is TGTGCCAGCAGTTTGAATTTGGGAAACTATGGCTACACCTTC.

The chain employs TRBV27 and TRBJ1-1, with no clear D. V dropped 0 bases and J dropped 4 bases, with 6 bases sitting between them. The CDR3 loop spans 13 amino acids. The germline V gene has CDR1 MNHEY and CDR2 SMNVEV (reference sequence). The CDR3 is CASSLSATTEAFF. In nucleotides, the CDR3 is TGTGCCAGCAGTTTATCCGCGACCACTGAAGCTTTCTTT.

The chain links TRBV10-3 to TRBJ1-4; 12 nucleotides agree with TRBD1. The CDR3 spans 16 residues. V shed 5 bases and J 8 bases; nucleotides not matched to a gene: 9. Germline lookup yields CDR1 ENHRY and CDR2 SYGVKD. Here the CDR3 DNA reads TGTGCCATCAGTACGGGACAGGGGGCTGTTAGCGAAAAACTGTTTTTT. This translates into CAISTGQGAVSEKLFF.

As regards this clone: This CDR3 is also generated by other DNA sequences in the sample. V is TRBV2 and J is TRBJ2-7; the D is unclear. Trimming took 6 bases from V and 0 from J, leaving 6 bases between them. CDR3 length equals 12 residues. The germline gives CDR1 SNHLY, CDR2 FYNNEI. CDR3 in amino acids: CASSASSYEQYF. CDR3 DNA sequence: TGTGCCAGCAGCGCAAGCTCCTACGAGCAGTACTTC.

This chain links TRBV28 with TRBJ2-7; 11 bases match TRBD2. The CDR3 loop spans 14 amino acids. Germline loops: CDR1 MDHEN, CDR2 SYDVKM. V was clipped by 6 bases and J by 0 bases; unmatched bases: 1. The CDR3 coding sequence is TGTGCCAGCAGGACTAGCGGGGCCTCCTACGAGCAGTACTTC. Amino acid sequence: CASRTSGASYEQYF.

In the case of this clone: An end of the junction does not agree with germline; a read error may underlie this. This sequence joins TRBV7-7 and TRBJ1-5; no clear D gene. This CDR3 spans 13 amino acids. CDR1 is SSHAT, CDR2 FNYEAQ, per germline (reference sequence). CDR3 sequence (DNA): TGTGCTAGCAGCAGCAGCCCGGGTCAGCCCCAGCATTTT. Translating it yields CASSSSPGQPQHF.

This clone was seen more than once but under ten times. This chain uses TRBV6-5 with TRBJ1-1; 9 bases map to TRBD1. The germline CDR1 and CDR2 sequences are MNHEY and SVGAGI. The CDR3 is made up of 14 amino acids. Trimming removed 4 bases from V and 7 bases from J; junction bases left unmatched: 7. CDR3 amino acids: CASSSPGQGNEAFF. CDR3 sequence (DNA): TGTGCCAGCAGTTCTCCGGGACAGGGAAATGAAGCTTTCTTT.

This chain uses TRBV5-4 with TRBJ2-3, with TRBD2 matching 8 bases. This CDR3 contains 15 residues. CDR1 is SGHNT and CDR2 is YYREEE in the germline V gene (reference sequence). Losses at the gene ends were 3 bases for V and 6 bases for J; bases not matched to a gene: 9. CDR3 DNA: TGTGCCAGCAGCTCTCCCCGGGGGGGGGCGGATACGCAGTATTTT. Its protein is CASSSPRGGADTQYF.

In this sample, this clone turned up many times. This chain connects TRBV10-1 to TRBJ2-3; possible D gene TRBD2, 5 bases. This CDR3 comprises 15 residues. V was shortened by 0 bases and J by 6 bases, with 13 bases between the two germline ends. Germline lookup yields CDR1 WNHNN and CDR2 SYGVQD (reference sequence). CDR3 DNA: TGCGCCAGCAGTGAGTCTGGGAGTGCCGGGGATACGCAGTATTTT. Translation: CASSESGSAGDTQYF.

The V call is TRBV4-2, the J call TRBJ2-5; 13 bases map to TRBD2. Looked up from germline, CDR1 is LGHNA and CDR2 is YNFKEQ. The CDR3 is 19 amino acids. With 2 bases clipped from V and 0 bases from J, the junction kept 9 bases outside the gene matches. The CDR3, as DNA: TGTGCCAGCAGCCAATCGGGACTAGCGGGGCGTAATTACCAAGAGACCCAGTACTTC. Translating gives CASSQSGLAGRNYQETQYF.

CDR3 DNA sequence: TGTGCCAGCAGGCGTGATCAGGGCACCGGGGAGCTGTTTTTT. It is translated as CASRRDQGTGELFF. V is TRBV5-4 and J is TRBJ2-2, with D possibly being TRBD1 (5 bases). V shed 5 bases and J shed 4 bases, with 12 bases lying between them. The CDR3 runs to 14 residues. Germline assignment: CDR1 SGHNT and CDR2 YYREEE (reference sequence).

This sequence joins TRBV18 and TRBJ1-5, with 10 bases identical to TRBD1. The CDR3 has 15 amino acids. CDR1 and CDR2 (germline): KGHSH, LQKENI. Unmatched junction bases numbered 8, after V lost 6 bases and J lost 6 bases. CDR3 bases: TGTGCCAGCTCCCCCGGGACAGGGGTTTCTCAGCCCCAGCATTTT. It translates to CASSPGTGVSQPQHF.

The V call is TRBV5-8, the J call TRBJ2-7; D call uncertain. Germline-derived CDR1 and CDR2 are SGHTS and YDEGEE. This CDR3 comprises 15 residues. The V end was cut by 0 bases, the J end by 0 bases, with 10 bases between. CDR3 protein: CASSLGVMTSYEQYF. CDR3 bases: TGTGCCAGCAGCTTGGGGGTCATGACCTCCTACGAGCAGTACTTC.

The V gene is TRBV2, the J gene TRBJ1-1, with D uncertain. The CDR3 spans 15 residues. V lost 8 bases and J 4 bases, leaving 20 bases between the germline ends. The germline V gene encodes CDR1 SNHLY and CDR2 FYNNEI. The CDR3 bases are TGTGCCAGCGCTCCCCGGACGTACGGCCTCACTGAAGCTTTCTTT. This sequence encodes CASAPRTYGLTEAFF.